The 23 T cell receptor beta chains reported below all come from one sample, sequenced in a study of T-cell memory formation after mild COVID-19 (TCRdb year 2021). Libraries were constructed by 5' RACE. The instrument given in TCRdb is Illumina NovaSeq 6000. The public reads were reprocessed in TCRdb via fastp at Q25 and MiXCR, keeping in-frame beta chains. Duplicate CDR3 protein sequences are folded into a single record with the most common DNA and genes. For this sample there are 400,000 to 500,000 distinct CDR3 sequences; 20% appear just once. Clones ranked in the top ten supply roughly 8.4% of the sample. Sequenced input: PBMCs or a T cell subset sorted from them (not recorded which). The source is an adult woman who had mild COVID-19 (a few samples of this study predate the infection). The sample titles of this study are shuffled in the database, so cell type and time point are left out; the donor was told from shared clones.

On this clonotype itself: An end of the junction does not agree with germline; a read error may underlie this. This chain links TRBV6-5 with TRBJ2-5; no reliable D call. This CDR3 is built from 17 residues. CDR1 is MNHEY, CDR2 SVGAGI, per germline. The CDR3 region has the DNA TGTGCCAGCAGTTACTCGGATGTGCGGAACAGTCAAGGGACCCAGTACTTC. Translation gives CASSYSDVRNSQGTQYF.

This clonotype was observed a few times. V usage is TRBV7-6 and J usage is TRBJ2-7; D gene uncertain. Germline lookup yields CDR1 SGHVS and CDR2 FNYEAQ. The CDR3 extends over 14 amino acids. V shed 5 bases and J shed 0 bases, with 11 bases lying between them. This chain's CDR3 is CASSAAESSYEQYF. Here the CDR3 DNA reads TGTGCCAGCAGCGCCGCTGAGAGCTCCTACGAGCAGTACTTC.

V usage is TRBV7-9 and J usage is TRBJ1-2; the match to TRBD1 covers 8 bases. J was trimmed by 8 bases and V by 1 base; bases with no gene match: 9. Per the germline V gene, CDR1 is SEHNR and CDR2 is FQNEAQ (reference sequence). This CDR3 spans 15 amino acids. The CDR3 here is CASSLGTGSVYGYTF. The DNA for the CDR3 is TGTGCCAGCAGCTTAGGGACAGGGAGTGTCTACGGCTACACCTTC.

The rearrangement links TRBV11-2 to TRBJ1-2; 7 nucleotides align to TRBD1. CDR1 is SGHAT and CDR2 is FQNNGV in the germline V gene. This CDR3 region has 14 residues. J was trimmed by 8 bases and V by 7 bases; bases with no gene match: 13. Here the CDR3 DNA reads TGTGCCAGCATAGAGGGGGGACAGTTGGAGGGCTACACCTTC. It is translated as CASIEGGQLEGYTF.

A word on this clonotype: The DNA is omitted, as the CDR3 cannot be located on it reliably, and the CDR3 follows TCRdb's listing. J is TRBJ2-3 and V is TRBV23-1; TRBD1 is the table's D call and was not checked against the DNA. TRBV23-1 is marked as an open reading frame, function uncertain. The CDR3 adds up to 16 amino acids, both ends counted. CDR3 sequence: CASILGQGASTDTQYF.

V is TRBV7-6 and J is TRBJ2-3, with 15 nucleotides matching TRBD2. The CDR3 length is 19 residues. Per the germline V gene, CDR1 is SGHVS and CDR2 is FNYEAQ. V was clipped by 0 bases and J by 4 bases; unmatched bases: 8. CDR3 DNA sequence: TGTGCCAGCAGCTTAGCGCTCGGACTAGCGGGGGGGCCCCCAGATACGCAGTATTTT. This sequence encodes CASSLALGLAGGPPDTQYF.

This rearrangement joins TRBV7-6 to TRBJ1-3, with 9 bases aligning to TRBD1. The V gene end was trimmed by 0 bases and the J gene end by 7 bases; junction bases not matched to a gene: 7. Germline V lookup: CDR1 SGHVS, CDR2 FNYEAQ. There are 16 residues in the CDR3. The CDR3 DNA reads TGTGCCAGCAGCTTAGCCACAGGGGGCATGCTGAACACCATATATTTT. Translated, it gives CASSLATGGMLNTIYF.

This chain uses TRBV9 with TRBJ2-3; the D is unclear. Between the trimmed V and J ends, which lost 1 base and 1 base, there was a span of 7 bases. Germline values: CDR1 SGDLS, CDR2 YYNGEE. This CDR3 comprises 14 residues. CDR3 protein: CASSVSDGTDTQYF. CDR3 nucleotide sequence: TGTGCCAGCAGCGTATCCGATGGCACAGATACGCAGTATTTT.

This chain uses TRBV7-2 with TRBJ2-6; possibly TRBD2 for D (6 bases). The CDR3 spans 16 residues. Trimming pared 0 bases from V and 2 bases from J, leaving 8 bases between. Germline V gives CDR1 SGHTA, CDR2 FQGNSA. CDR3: CASSLAGGTGANVLTF. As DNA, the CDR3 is TGTGCCAGCAGCTTAGCGGGGGGAACTGGGGCCAACGTCCTGACTTTC.

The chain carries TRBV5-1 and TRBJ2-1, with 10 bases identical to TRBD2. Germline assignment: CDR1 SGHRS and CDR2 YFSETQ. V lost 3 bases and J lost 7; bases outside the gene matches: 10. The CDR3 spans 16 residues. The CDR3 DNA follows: TGCGCCAGCAGCTGGCGGAGCGGGGGGGCCAAGAATGAGCAGTTCTTC. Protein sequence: CASSWRSGGAKNEQFF.

CDR3 DNA sequence: TGTGCCTGGAGTCAAGGGTTAACGAATGAGCAGTTCTTC. Its translation is CAWSQGLTNEQFF. The V gene is TRBV30, the J gene TRBJ2-1; D unresolved. Trimming removed 2 bases at V and 7 bases at J, with 12 bases between. Germline loops: CDR1 GTSNPN, CDR2 SVGIG (reference sequence). The CDR3 has 13 amino acids.

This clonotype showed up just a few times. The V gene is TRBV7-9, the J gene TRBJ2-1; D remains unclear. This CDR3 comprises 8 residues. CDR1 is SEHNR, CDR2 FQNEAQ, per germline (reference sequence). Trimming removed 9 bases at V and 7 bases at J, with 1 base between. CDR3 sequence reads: CASNEQFF. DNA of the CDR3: TGTGCCAGTAATGAGCAGTTCTTC.

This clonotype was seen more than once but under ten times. This chain's CDR3 is CASSQVGSPSTDTQYF. The CDR3 DNA is TGTGCCAGCAGCCAAGTAGGCTCGCCTAGCACAGATACGCAGTATTTT. V usage is TRBV3-1 and J usage is TRBJ2-3; D unclear. Germline assignment: CDR1 LGHDT and CDR2 YNNKEL (reference sequence). This CDR3 is 16 amino acids long. The V and J ends lost 1 base and 0 bases respectively, with 11 bases between them.

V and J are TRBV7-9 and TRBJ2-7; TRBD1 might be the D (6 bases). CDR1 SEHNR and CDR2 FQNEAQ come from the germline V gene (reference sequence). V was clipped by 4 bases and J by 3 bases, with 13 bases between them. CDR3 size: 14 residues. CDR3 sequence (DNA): TGTGCCAGCAGCTCTCCGGGACACCACTACGAGCAGTACTTC. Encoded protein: CASSSPGHHYEQYF.

As DNA, the CDR3 is TGTGCCAGCTCACCGGACCTTGCGAACACTGAAGCTTTCTTT. Its protein product is CASSPDLANTEAFF. The gene calls are TRBV18 and TRBJ1-1; D is unresolved. With 3 bases removed from V and 1 base from J, the gap between germline ends came to 9 bases. Per germline, CDR1 KGHSH and CDR2 LQKENI. The CDR3 sequence is 14 residues long.

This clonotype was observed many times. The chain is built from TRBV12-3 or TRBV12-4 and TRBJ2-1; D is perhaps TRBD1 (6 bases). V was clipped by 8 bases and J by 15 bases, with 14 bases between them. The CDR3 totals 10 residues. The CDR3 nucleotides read TGTGCCAGCTCACAGGGTTTGCCGTTCTTC. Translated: CASSQGLPFF.

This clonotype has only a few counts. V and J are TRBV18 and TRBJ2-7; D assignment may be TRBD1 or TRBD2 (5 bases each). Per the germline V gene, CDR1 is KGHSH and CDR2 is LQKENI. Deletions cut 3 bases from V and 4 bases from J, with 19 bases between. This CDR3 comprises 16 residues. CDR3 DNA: TGTGCCAGCTCACCGCCGACCGGGACGAAATTGTACGAGCAGTACTTC. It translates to CASSPPTGTKLYEQYF.

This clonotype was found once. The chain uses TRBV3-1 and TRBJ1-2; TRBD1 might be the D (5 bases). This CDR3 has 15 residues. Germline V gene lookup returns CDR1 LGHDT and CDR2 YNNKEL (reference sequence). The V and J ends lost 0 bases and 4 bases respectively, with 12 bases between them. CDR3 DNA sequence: TGTGCCAGCAGCCAAGATATGACAGACCTCTATGGCTACACCTTC. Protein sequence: CASSQDMTDLYGYTF.

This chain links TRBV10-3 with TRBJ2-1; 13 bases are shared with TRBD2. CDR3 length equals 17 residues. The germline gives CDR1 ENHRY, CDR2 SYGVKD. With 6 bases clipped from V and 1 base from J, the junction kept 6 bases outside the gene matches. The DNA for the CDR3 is TGTGCCATCAGAACTAGCGGGAGGGCAGGATCCTACAATGAGCAGTTCTTC. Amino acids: CAIRTSGRAGSYNEQFF.

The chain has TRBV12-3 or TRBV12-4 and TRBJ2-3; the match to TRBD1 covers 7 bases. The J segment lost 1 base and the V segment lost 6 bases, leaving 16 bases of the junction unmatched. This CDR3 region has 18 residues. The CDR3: CASSLRAAQGVGTDTQYF. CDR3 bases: TGTGCCAGCAGCCTAAGGGCAGCGCAGGGGGTCGGCACAGATACGCAGTATTTT.

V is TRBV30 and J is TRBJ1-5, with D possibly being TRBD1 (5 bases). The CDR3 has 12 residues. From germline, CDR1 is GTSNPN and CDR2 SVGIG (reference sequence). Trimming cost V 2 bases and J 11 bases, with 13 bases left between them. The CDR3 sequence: CAWSNGGYAQHF. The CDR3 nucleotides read TGTGCCTGGAGTAACGGGGGGTATGCCCAGCATTTT. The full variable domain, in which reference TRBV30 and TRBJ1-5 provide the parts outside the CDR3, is SQTIHQWPATLVQPVGSPLSLECTVEGTSNPNLYWYRQAAGRGLQLLFYSVGIGQISSEVPQNLSASRPQDRQFILSSKKLLLSDSGFYLCAWSNGGYAQHFGDGTRLSIL.

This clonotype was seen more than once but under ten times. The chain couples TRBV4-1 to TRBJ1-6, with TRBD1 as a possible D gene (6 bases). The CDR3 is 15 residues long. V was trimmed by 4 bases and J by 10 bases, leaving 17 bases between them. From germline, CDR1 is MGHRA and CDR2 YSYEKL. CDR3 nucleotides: TGCGCCAGCAGCCCGGAGCTGCAGGGGATATCACCCCTCCACTTT. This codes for CASSPELQGISPLHF.

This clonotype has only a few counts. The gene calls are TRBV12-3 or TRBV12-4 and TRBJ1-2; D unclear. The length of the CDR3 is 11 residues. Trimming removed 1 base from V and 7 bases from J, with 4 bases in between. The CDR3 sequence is CASSLGSGYTF. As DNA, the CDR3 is TGTGCCAGCAGTTTAGGGAGTGGCTACACCTTC.